This T cell receptor (beta chain) was identified during a study of blood T cell repertoires in COVID-19. Clones were read by immunoSEQ multiplex PCR, and TCRdb kept only the in-frame ones, dropping some. The sample includes 150,000 to 200,000 clones, roughly 79% of them seen just once. CDR1 PRHDT and CDR2 FYEKMQ come from the germline V gene (reference sequence). V was trimmed by 8 bases and J by 6 bases, leaving 26 bases between them. The length of the CDR3 is 16 residues. Sequenced sample: peripheral blood. This receptor was obtained from a middle-aged woman with COVID-19, enrolled during active disease. This chain connects TRBV13 to TRBJ2-7, with D perhaps TRBD1 (6 bases). In nucleotides, the CDR3 is TGTGCCAGCGCCCCTCAGGGGTTCTCCGGTTTGGGCGAGCAGTACTTC. Translation gives CASAPQGFSGLGEQYF.